These 16 T cell receptor beta chains were sequenced from one sample in a study of blood T cell repertoires in COVID-19. Sequencing used immunoSEQ multiplex PCR; TCRdb keeps in-frame clones, though not all of them. The profile shows approximately 80,000 clones, roughly 78% of them singletons. Sequencing was carried out using peripheral blood. Receptors originate from a man in his fifties or sixties with acute or convalescent COVID-19.

The table lists this clone with a few counts. The chain links TRBV7-2 to TRBJ2-6, with D uncertain. The germline CDR1 and CDR2 sequences are SGHTA and FQGNSA. This CDR3 region has 15 residues. V lost 3 bases to trimming and J lost 0 bases, with 6 bases between them. The chain's CDR3 is CASSLRLSGANVLTF. CDR3 nucleotide sequence: TGTGCCAGCAGCTTGCGGCTCTCTGGGGCCAACGTCCTGACTTTC. Combining the CDR3 with reference TRBV7-2 and TRBJ2-6 gives the whole variable domain GAGVSQSPSNKVTEKGKDVELRCDPISGHTALYWYRQSLGQGLEFLIYFQGNSAPDKSGLPSDRFSAERTGGSVSTLTIQRTQQEDSAVYLCASSLRLSGANVLTFGAGSRLTVL.

This clone was seen a single time. The chain links TRBV19 to TRBJ2-2; TRBD2 aligns across 7 bases. This CDR3 region has 15 residues. Germline trimming cut 8 bases from V and 0 bases from J; bases unmatched to any gene: 6. CDR1 is LNHDA, CDR2 SQIVND, per germline (reference sequence). The CDR3 sequence: CASGGRAANTGELFF. The CDR3 DNA reads as TGTGCCAGTGGAGGGAGGGCAGCGAACACCGGGGAGCTGTTTTTT.

This clone showed up just a few times. V and J are TRBV5-1 and TRBJ2-7; possible D gene TRBD2, 7 bases. Looked up from germline, CDR1 is SGHRS and CDR2 is YFSETQ. Trimming stripped 7 bases from V and 3 bases from J, with 14 bases between. The CDR3 covers 13 residues. CDR3 sequence (DNA): TGCGCCAGCCGATGGGGGGGCCTCTACGAGCAGTACTTC. Translation: CASRWGGLYEQYF.

This sequence joins TRBV7-3 and TRBJ1-1, with no clear D. CDR1 and CDR2 (germline): SGHTA, FQGTGA. The germline V and J ends were trimmed by 5 bases and 1 base, with 11 bases remaining between them. The CDR3 sequence is 14 residues long. CDR3 residues: CASSPRGQNTEAFF. DNA of the CDR3: TGTGCCAGCAGCCCCCGCGGGCAGAACACTGAAGCTTTCTTT. The variable domain in full, completed from reference TRBV7-3 and TRBJ1-1, reads GAGVSQTPSNKVTEKGKYVELRCDPISGHTALYWYRQSLGQGPEFLIYFQGTGAADDSGLPNDRFFAVRPEGSVSTLKIQRTERGDSAVYLCASSPRGQNTEAFFGQGTRLTVV.

The genes are TRBV27 and TRBJ2-5; D uncertain. Germline values: CDR1 MNHEY, CDR2 SMNVEV (reference sequence). V lost 7 bases and J lost 3, with 6 bases in between. The CDR3 loop spans 11 amino acids. Written as DNA, the CDR3 is TGTGCCAGCATCCTTGAAGAGACCCAGTACTTC. Amino acid sequence: CASILEETQYF.

J is TRBJ1-2 and V is TRBV4-3; 7 nucleotides agree with TRBD1. There are 12 residues in the CDR3. CDR1 LGHNA and CDR2 YSLEER come from the germline V gene. J lost 9 bases, V lost 2 bases, and 3 bases had no gene match. CDR3 sequence (DNA): TGCGCCAGCAGCCAAAACAGGGGAAGCTACACCTTC. Encoded protein: CASSQNRGSYTF.

This clone was recorded once. This chain uses TRBV30 with TRBJ1-6; D gene uncertain. The germline V and J ends were trimmed by 3 bases and 7 bases, with 10 bases remaining between them. Germline V gene sequence: CDR1 GTSNPN, CDR2 SVGIG (reference sequence). The CDR3 covers 13 residues. CDR3 sequence reads: CAWSAGRNSPLHF. For the CDR3, the DNA is TGTGCCTGGAGCGCAGGCCGCAATTCACCCCTCCACTTT.

The V call is TRBV5-1, the J call TRBJ2-3; 9 nucleotides line up with TRBD2. V lost 10 bases to trimming and J lost 1 base; unmatched junction nucleotides: 7. There are 14 residues in the CDR3. Germline V gives CDR1 SGHRS, CDR2 YFSETQ. The CDR3 nucleotides are TGCGCCGGGTCTGAGCGGGGGGGCACAGATACGCAGTATTTT. Its protein product is CAGSERGGTDTQYF.

As DNA, the CDR3 is TGTGCCAGTAGTTCGACAGAACAAGAGACCCAGTACTTC. Its translation: CASSSTEQETQYF. The chain employs TRBV19 and TRBJ2-5, with D possibly TRBD1 on 5 matching bases. Germline assignment: CDR1 LNHDA and CDR2 SQIVND (reference sequence). V was trimmed by 5 bases and J by 2 bases, leaving 9 bases between them. There are 13 residues in the CDR3.

This clone showed up just once. The chain carries TRBV5-1 and TRBJ2-2; possible D gene TRBD2, 6 bases. Trimming removed 0 bases at V and 4 bases at J, with 7 bases between. Germline assignment: CDR1 SGHRS and CDR2 YFSETQ. The length of the CDR3 is 14 residues. In DNA, the CDR3 is TGCGCCAGCAGCTTGGAGGAGGGCACCGGGGAGCTGTTTTTT. Protein product: CASSLEEGTGELFF.

This chain uses TRBV7-2 with TRBJ2-5; D is perhaps TRBD1 (6 bases). Trimming took off 1 base at V and 1 base at J, with 7 bases between the two ends. The CDR3 consists of 14 residues. CDR1 and CDR2 from the germline V gene are SGHTA and FQGNSA. The CDR3: CASSLGQAQETQYF. The CDR3 DNA reads as TGTGCCAGCAGCTTAGGACAGGCCCAAGAGACCCAGTACTTC.

V gene TRBV5-4 combines with J gene TRBJ1-5; D ambiguous. This CDR3 has 14 residues. The germline CDR1 and CDR2 sequences are SGHNT and YYREEE (reference sequence). The V end lost 0 bases, the J end lost 4 bases, and 8 bases lay between the germline ends. CDR3 coding DNA: TGTGCCAGCAGCTTGGGAGGGATGAATCAGCCCCAGCATTTT. It yields the protein CASSLGGMNQPQHF.

The gene calls are TRBV9 and TRBJ2-7; TRBD2 might be the D (6 bases). The CDR3 covers 15 residues. Trimming took off 4 bases at V and 0 bases at J, with 14 bases between the two ends. The germline V gene encodes CDR1 SGDLS and CDR2 YYNGEE. CDR3 nucleotides: TGTGCCAGCAGCCCCCAAGTGGGGGGCTCCTACGAGCAGTACTTC. This translates into CASSPQVGGSYEQYF.

The CDR3 loop is CASRFDRVSYEQYF. CDR3 nucleotides: TGTGCCAGCAGATTCGACCGGGTCTCCTACGAGCAGTACTTC. The chain recombines TRBV6-5 with TRBJ2-7; D not certain. Trimming cost V 6 bases and J 0 bases, with 12 bases left between them. Germline V gene sequence: CDR1 MNHEY, CDR2 SVGAGI. This CDR3 is built from 14 residues.

The chain is built from TRBV2 and TRBJ2-1; a possible D gene is TRBD2 (6 bases). This CDR3 contains 12 residues. Trimming took 3 bases from V and 15 from J, leaving 15 bases between them. The germline CDR1 and CDR2 sequences are SNHLY and FYNNEI. CDR3 coding DNA: TGTGCCAGCAGTGAGGGCGGGACGCGCCGGTTCTTC. Its translation: CASSEGGTRRFF.

The V gene is TRBV10-1, the J gene TRBJ2-1; 8 positions agree with TRBD2. The V gene end was trimmed by 6 bases and the J gene end by 9 bases; junction bases not matched to a gene: 16. The CDR3 spans 16 residues. Germline CDR1 is WNHNN and CDR2 is SYGVQD (reference sequence). The CDR3 region has the DNA TGCGCCAGCAGCCAGTCGGAGACTAGCGTACCCGTTGAGCAGTTCTTC. It encodes CASSQSETSVPVEQFF.